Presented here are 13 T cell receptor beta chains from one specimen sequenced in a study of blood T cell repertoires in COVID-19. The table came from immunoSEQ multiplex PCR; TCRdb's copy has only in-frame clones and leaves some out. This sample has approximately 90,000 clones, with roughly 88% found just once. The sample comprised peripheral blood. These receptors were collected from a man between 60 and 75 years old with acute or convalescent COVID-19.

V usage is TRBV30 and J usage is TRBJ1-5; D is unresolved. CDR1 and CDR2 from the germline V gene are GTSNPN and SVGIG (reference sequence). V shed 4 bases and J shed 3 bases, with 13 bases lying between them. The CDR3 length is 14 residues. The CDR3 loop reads CAWNGPRDNQPQHF. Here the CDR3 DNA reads TGTGCCTGGAATGGGCCGCGGGACAATCAGCCCCAGCATTTT.

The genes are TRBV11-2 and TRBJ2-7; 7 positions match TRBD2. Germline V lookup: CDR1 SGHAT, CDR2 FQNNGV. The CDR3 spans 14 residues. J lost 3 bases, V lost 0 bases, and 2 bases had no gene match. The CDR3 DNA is TGTGCCAGCAGCTTAGATCCTAGCGGCTACGAGCAGTACTTC. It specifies CASSLDPSGYEQYF.

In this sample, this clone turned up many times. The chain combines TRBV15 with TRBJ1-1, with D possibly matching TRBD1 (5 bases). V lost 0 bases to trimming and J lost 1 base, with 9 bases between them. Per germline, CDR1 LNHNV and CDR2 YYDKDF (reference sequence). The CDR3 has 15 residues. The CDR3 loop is CATSREGRGNTEAFF. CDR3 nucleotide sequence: TGTGCCACCAGCAGAGAGGGGAGGGGGAACACTGAAGCTTTCTTT.

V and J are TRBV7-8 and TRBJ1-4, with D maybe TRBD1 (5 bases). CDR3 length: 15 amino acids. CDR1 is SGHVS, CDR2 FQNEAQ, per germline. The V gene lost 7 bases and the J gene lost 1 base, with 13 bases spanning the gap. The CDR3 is CASTPSRGTNEKLFF. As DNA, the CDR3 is TGTGCCAGCACCCCATCTAGGGGAACTAATGAAAAACTGTTTTTT.

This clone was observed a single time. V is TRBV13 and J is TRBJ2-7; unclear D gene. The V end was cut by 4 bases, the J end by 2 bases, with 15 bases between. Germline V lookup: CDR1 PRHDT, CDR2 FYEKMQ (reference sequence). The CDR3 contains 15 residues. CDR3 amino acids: CASSSRLHSTYEQYF. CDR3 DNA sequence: TGTGCCAGCAGCTCCCGTTTACATTCGACCTACGAGCAGTACTTC.

CDR3 loop: CASSLSGGRYNEQFF. The CDR3 DNA sequence: TGTGCCAGCAGTTTATCAGGGGGAAGATACAATGAGCAGTTCTTC. The rearrangement joins TRBV28 to TRBJ2-1; 7 bases map to TRBD1. Germline V gene sequence: CDR1 MDHEN, CDR2 SYDVKM. Trimming cost V 1 base and J 4 bases; bases outside gene matches: 4. The CDR3 length is 15 residues.

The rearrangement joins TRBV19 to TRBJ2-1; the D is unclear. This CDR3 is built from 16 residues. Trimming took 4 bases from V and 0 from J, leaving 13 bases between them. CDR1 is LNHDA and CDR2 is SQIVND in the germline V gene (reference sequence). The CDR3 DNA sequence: TGTGCCAGTAGTACTCAGAAGTTTGCCTCCTACAATGAGCAGTTCTTC. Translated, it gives CASSTQKFASYNEQFF.

CDR3 sequence reads: CASSRVGTGKSTDTQYF. As DNA, the CDR3 is TGTGCCAGCAGCCGCGTTGGGACAGGAAAAAGCACAGATACGCAGTATTTT. The chain has TRBV5-4 and TRBJ2-3; 8 bases match TRBD1. Per the germline V gene, CDR1 is SGHNT and CDR2 is YYREEE (reference sequence). V shed 4 bases and J 0 bases; nucleotides not matched to a gene: 10. The CDR3 covers 17 residues. Drawing the rest from reference TRBV5-4 and TRBJ2-3, the complete variable domain is ETGVTQSPTHLIKTRGQQVTLRCSSQSGHNTVSWYQQALGQGPQFIFQYYREEENGRGNFPPRFSGLQFPNYSSELNVNALELDDSALYLCASSRVGTGKSTDTQYFGPGTRLTVL.

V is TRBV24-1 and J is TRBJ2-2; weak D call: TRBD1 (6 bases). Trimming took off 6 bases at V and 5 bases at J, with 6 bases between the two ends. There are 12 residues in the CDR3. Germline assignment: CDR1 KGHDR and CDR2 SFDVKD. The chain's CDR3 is CATSRGTGELFF. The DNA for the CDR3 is TGTGCCACCAGTAGGGGGACCGGGGAGCTGTTTTTT.

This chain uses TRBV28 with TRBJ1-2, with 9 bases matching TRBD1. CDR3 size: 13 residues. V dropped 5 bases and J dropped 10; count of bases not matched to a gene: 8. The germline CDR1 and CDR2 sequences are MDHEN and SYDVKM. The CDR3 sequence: CASSLTGGKDYTF. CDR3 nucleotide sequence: TGTGCCAGCAGTCTGACAGGGGGGAAAGACTACACCTTC.

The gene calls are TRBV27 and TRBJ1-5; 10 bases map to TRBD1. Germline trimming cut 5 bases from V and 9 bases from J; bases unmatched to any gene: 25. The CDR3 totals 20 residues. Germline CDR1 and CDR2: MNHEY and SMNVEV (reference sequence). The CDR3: CASSPTYLLMTGTGVWPQHF. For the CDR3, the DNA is TGTGCCAGCAGTCCGACCTACTTATTGATGACCGGGACAGGGGTATGGCCCCAGCATTTT.

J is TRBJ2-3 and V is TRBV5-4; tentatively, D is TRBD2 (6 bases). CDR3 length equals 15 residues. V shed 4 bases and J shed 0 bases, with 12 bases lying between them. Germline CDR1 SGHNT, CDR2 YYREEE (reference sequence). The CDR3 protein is CASSQGGISTDTQYF. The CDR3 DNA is TGTGCCAGCAGCCAGGGAGGAATTAGCACAGATACGCAGTATTTT. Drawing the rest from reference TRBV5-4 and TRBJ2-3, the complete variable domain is ETGVTQSPTHLIKTRGQQVTLRCSSQSGHNTVSWYQQALGQGPQFIFQYYREEENGRGNFPPRFSGLQFPNYSSELNVNALELDDSALYLCASSQGGISTDTQYFGPGTRLTVL.

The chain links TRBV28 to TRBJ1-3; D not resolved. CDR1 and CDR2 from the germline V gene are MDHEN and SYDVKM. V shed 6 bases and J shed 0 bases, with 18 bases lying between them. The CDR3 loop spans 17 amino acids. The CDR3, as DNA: TGTGCCAGCAGCCGTGGAGGGCAACCAACCTCTGGAAACACCATATATTTT. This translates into CASSRGGQPTSGNTIYF.